Below, 20 T cell receptor beta chains from the same sample are listed, as sequenced in a study of blood T cell repertoires in COVID-19. Sequencing used immunoSEQ multiplex PCR; TCRdb keeps in-frame clones, though not all of them. In the table there are 190,000 or so clones, around nine tenths of which are singletons. The sample taken for sequencing was peripheral blood. These receptor sequences come from a man aged 40-50 years with active or convalescent COVID-19.

A single count supports this clone. The chain has TRBV15 and TRBJ2-1, with 10 bases aligning to TRBD2. The CDR3 has 17 residues. Germline assignment: CDR1 LNHNV and CDR2 YYDKDF (reference sequence). Losses at the gene ends were 3 bases for V and 6 bases for J; bases not matched to a gene: 11. The CDR3 protein is CATSSDSPGTSVNEQFF. CDR3 DNA sequence: TGTGCCACCAGCAGCGATTCCCCCGGGACTAGCGTCAATGAGCAGTTCTTC. Full variable domain (outside the CDR3, taken from reference TRBV15 and TRBJ2-1): DAMVIQNPRYQVTQFGKPVTLSCSQTLNHNVMYWYQQKSSQAPKLLFHYYDKDFNNEADTPDNFQSRRPNTSFCFLDIRSPGLGDTAMYLCATSSDSPGTSVNEQFFGPGTRLTVL.

The chain is built from TRBV6-5 and TRBJ2-7; D might be TRBD2 (6 bases). CDR1 is MNHEY and CDR2 is SVGAGI in the germline V gene. V gave up 7 bases and J gave up 4 bases, with 14 bases separating them. The CDR3 extends over 13 amino acids. The CDR3 loop is CASNAGGAYEQYF. DNA of the CDR3: TGTGCCAGCAATGCTGGCGGGGCTTACGAGCAGTACTTC.

The V gene is TRBV12-1, the J gene TRBJ1-4; TRBD1 was called by the table and not checked on the DNA. TRBV12-1 is marked as a pseudogene. This CDR3 is 15 amino acids long. In DNA, the CDR3 is TGTGCCAGCAGCTTTTCGACAGGCGATAATGAAAAACTGTTTTTT. Residues: CASSFSTGDNEKLFF.

The chain links TRBV7-2 to TRBJ2-1; D perhaps matches TRBD1 (6 bases). V was pared by 2 bases and J by 12 bases, with 17 bases between. This CDR3 region has 14 residues. CDR1 SGHTA and CDR2 FQGNSA come from the germline V gene. DNA of the CDR3: TGTGCCAGCAGCTTAACCACAGGACCCAGGGGGCAGTTCTTC. This gives the protein CASSLTTGPRGQFF.

The table lists this clone with a few counts. The chain employs TRBV28 and TRBJ1-1; 8 bases are shared with TRBD1. Germline V gene sequence: CDR1 MDHEN, CDR2 SYDVKM. Losses at the gene ends were 6 bases for V and 3 bases for J; bases not matched to a gene: 15. The CDR3 is 17 residues long. The CDR3 coding sequence is TGTGCCAGCAGCCCGGACAGGGTAATGAGTGGAGACACTGAAGCTTTCTTT. The encoded protein is CASSPDRVMSGDTEAFF.

The chain couples TRBV7-9 to TRBJ2-7; 7 bases agree with TRBD1. This CDR3 has 19 amino acids. The V and J ends lost 3 bases and 1 base, in that order; junction bases with no gene match: 18. Germline V CDR1 and CDR2: SEHNR, FQNEAQ (reference sequence). Written as DNA, the CDR3 is TGTGCCAGCAGCTTTATTCTCGTCGAGTCTACAGGGGAATCCTACGAGCAGTACTTC. Translated: CASSFILVESTGESYEQYF.

The chain recombines TRBV5-1 with TRBJ2-1, with 8 bases fitting TRBD2. The CDR3 totals 17 residues. V lost 2 bases and J lost 0; bases outside the gene matches: 7. The germline V gene encodes CDR1 SGHRS and CDR2 YFSETQ. DNA of the CDR3: TGCGCCAGCAGCTTAGCGGGGGCCTTGAGCTCCTACAATGAGCAGTTCTTC. Protein: CASSLAGALSSYNEQFF.

V usage is TRBV5-1 and J usage is TRBJ1-4, with no clear D. CDR1 and CDR2 (germline): SGHRS, YFSETQ. V was clipped by 1 base and J by 0 bases, with 13 bases between them. The CDR3 is made up of 17 amino acids. CDR3 region: CASSLSPPSATNEKLFF. For the CDR3, the DNA is TGCGCCAGCAGCTTGTCGCCTCCCAGTGCAACTAATGAAAAACTGTTTTTT.

This rearrangement joins TRBV7-3 to TRBJ2-3; possibly TRBD2 for D (6 bases). Germline-derived CDR1 and CDR2 are SGHTA and FQGTGA. This CDR3 contains 17 residues. V dropped 2 bases and J dropped 3 bases, with 18 bases sitting between them. CDR3 DNA: TGTGCCAGCAGCTTACCCTCGGGACTCCAGGGAACAGATACGCAGTATTTT. Protein product: CASSLPSGLQGTDTQYF.

The rearrangement joins TRBV12-5 to TRBJ1-5; 9 bases agree with TRBD1. J gave up 3 bases and V 6 bases, and 6 bases lay outside the gene matches. CDR1 and CDR2 from the germline V gene are LGHNT and FRNRAP. The CDR3 has 15 amino acids. The CDR3 DNA reads as TGTGCTAGTGGGCCCACAGGGGGCCCCAATCAGCCCCAGCATTTT. Amino acid sequence: CASGPTGGPNQPQHF.

The V call is TRBV7-9, the J call TRBJ2-7, with D maybe TRBD2 (6 bases). V lost 8 bases, J lost 0 bases, and 20 bases lay in between. CDR3 length: 16 amino acids. CDR1 is SEHNR and CDR2 is FQNEAQ in the germline V gene (reference sequence). This chain's CDR3 is CASLPPGSPGSYEQYF. CDR3 nucleotides: TGTGCCAGCCTCCCCCCCGGGAGTCCCGGCTCCTACGAGCAGTACTTC.

This clone was observed a single time. The rearrangement uses TRBV6-6 and TRBJ2-7; 9 bases fit TRBD1. This CDR3 has 13 residues. With 7 bases clipped from V and 3 bases from J, the junction kept 4 bases outside the gene matches. Germline V gene sequence: CDR1 MNHNY, CDR2 SVGAGI (reference sequence). The CDR3 DNA sequence: TGTGCCAGCACCCCGACAGGGGGCTACGAGCAGTACTTC. Translated: CASTPTGGYEQYF.

The V call is TRBV5-4, the J call TRBJ1-2; perhaps TRBD1 as D (6 bases). With 2 bases removed from V and 4 bases from J, the gap between germline ends came to 12 bases. The germline gives CDR1 SGHNT, CDR2 YYREEE (reference sequence). This CDR3 is built from 14 residues. This chain's CDR3 is CASSFAGESYGYTF. CDR3 bases: TGTGCCAGCAGCTTCGCAGGGGAAAGCTATGGCTACACCTTC.

This chain uses TRBV21-1 with TRBJ1-4; TRBD1 was called by the table and not checked on the DNA. TRBV21-1 is reported as a pseudogene. The CDR3 length is 22 residues. The CDR3 DNA reads as TGTGCCAGCAGCAAAGAGCTGGTGGTCGGGACATGGGGCCTCCCAACTAATGAAAAACTGTTTTTT. It is translated as CASSKELVVGTWGLPTNEKLFF.

The rearrangement joins TRBV12-3 or TRBV12-4 to TRBJ2-5; 9 bases map to TRBD2. Trimming took 6 bases from V and 5 from J; bases not matched to a gene: 4. The CDR3 runs 13 residues. The CDR3 spells CASRRGGRETQYF. The CDR3 DNA follows: TGTGCCAGCAGGCGGGGGGGCCGCGAGACCCAGTACTTC.

On this clone: The sample has other DNA sequences that encode this CDR3 too. The chain couples TRBV4-2 to TRBJ2-7, with TRBD2 identical over 10 bases. Trimming took 0 bases from V and 2 from J; bases not matched to a gene: 4. This CDR3 has 16 residues. CDR1 is LGHNA, CDR2 YNFKEQ, per germline. CDR3: CASSQDGTSATYEQYF. In DNA, the CDR3 is TGTGCCAGCAGCCAAGATGGGACTAGCGCAACCTACGAGCAGTACTTC.

The chain joins TRBV3-1 (or the pseudogene TRBV3-2) to TRBJ2-1, with D perhaps TRBD1 (6 bases). The CDR3 totals 13 residues. Trimming stripped 1 base from V and 6 bases from J, with 7 bases between. Germline V gives CDR1 LGHDT, CDR2 YNNKEL (reference sequence). CDR3 DNA: TGTGCCAGCAGCCAAGGAGGGGGCAATGAGCAGTTCTTC. Translating gives CASSQGGGNEQFF.

In this sample, this clone turned up a few times. The V and J genes are TRBV6-6 and TRBJ1-5; 7 bases align to TRBD1. V gave up 7 bases and J gave up 3 bases; unmatched junction bases: 9. Germline assignment: CDR1 MNHNY and CDR2 SVGAGI (reference sequence). The CDR3 is 15 residues long. CDR3 loop: CASKKTGSNNQPQHF. The CDR3 coding sequence is TGTGCCAGCAAGAAGACAGGGAGTAACAATCAGCCCCAGCATTTT.

V and J are TRBV28 and TRBJ1-1; the D gene is possibly TRBD1 (5 bases). Germline V CDR1 and CDR2: MDHEN, SYDVKM. This CDR3 is 14 amino acids long. The V and J ends lost 8 bases and 6 bases respectively, with 19 bases between them. The CDR3 reads CASHRGDPNPEAFF. The CDR3 DNA follows: TGTGCCAGCCATCGGGGGGACCCTAACCCTGAAGCTTTCTTT. Supplemented by reference TRBV28 and TRBJ1-1, the full variable domain reads DVKVTQSSRYLVKRTGEKVFLECVQDMDHENMFWYRQDPGLGLRLIYFSYDVKMKEKGDIPEGYSVSREKKERFSLILESASTNQTSMYLCASHRGDPNPEAFFGQGTRLTVV.

The V gene is TRBV27, the J gene TRBJ2-3; TRBD2 is a possible D gene (7 bases). Germline CDR1 is MNHEY and CDR2 is SMNVEV (reference sequence). This CDR3 has 15 amino acids. The ends were cut back, 6 bases at V and 0 bases at J, with 13 bases in the middle. The CDR3 DNA is TGTGCCAGCAGCCAGGGGACTACTAGCACAGATACGCAGTATTTT. As protein: CASSQGTTSTDTQYF.